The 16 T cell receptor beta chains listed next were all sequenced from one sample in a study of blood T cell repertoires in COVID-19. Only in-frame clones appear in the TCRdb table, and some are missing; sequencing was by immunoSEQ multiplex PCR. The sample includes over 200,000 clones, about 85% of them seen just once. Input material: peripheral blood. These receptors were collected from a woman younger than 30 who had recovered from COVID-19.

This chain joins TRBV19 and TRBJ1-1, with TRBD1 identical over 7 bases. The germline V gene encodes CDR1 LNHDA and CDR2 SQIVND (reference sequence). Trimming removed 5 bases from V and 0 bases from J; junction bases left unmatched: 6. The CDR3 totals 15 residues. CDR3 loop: CASSPRQGVNTEAFF. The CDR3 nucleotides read TGTGCCAGTAGTCCTCGACAGGGCGTGAACACTGAAGCTTTCTTT.

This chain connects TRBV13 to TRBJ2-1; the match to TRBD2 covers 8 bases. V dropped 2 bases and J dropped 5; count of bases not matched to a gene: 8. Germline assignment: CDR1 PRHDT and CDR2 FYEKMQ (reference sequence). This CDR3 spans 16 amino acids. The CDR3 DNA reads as TGTGCCAGCAGCTTACCCGGGAGGGCCCCCCACAATGAGCAGTTCTTC. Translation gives CASSLPGRAPHNEQFF. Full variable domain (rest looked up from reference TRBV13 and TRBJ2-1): AAGVIQSPRHLIKEKRETATLKCYPIPRHDTVYWYQQGPGQDPQFLISFYEKMQSDKGSIPDRFSAQQFSDYHSELNMSSLELGDSALYFCASSLPGRAPHNEQFFGPGTRLTVL.

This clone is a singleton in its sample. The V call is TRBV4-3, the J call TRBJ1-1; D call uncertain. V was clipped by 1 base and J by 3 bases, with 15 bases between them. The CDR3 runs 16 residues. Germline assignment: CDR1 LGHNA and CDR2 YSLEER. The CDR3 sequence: CASSQVPGSSDTEAFF. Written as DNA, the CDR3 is TGCGCCAGCAGCCAAGTTCCGGGGAGTTCGGACACTGAAGCTTTCTTT.

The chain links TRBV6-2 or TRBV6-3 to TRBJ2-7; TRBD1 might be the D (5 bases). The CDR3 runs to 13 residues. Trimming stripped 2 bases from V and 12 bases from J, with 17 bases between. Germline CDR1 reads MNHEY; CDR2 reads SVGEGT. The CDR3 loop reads CASSYIDRGSSYF. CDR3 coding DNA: TGTGCCAGCAGTTACATCGACAGAGGAAGTTCGTACTTC.

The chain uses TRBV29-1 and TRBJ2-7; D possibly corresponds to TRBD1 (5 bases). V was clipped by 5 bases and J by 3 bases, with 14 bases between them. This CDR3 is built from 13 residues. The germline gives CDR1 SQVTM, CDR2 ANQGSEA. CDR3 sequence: CSVTQESNYEQYF. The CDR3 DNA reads TGCAGCGTTACACAGGAGTCCAACTACGAGCAGTACTTC.

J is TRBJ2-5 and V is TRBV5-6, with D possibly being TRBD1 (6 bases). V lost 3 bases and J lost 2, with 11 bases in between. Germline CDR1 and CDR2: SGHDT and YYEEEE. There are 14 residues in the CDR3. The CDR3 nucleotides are TGTGCCAGCAGCTCACAGGGAGCTCAAGAGACCCAGTACTTC. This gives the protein CASSSQGAQETQYF.

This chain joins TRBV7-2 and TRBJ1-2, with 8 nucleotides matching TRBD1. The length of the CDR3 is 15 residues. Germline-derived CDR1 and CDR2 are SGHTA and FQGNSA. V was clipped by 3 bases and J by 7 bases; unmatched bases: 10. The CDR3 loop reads CASSFSQGAFGGYTF. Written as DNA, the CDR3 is TGTGCCAGCAGCTTTTCCCAGGGGGCGTTTGGTGGCTACACCTTC. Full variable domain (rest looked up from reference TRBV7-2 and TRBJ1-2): GAGVSQSPSNKVTEKGKDVELRCDPISGHTALYWYRQSLGQGLEFLIYFQGNSAPDKSGLPSDRFSAERTGGSVSTLTIQRTQQEDSAVYLCASSFSQGAFGGYTFGSGTRLTVV.

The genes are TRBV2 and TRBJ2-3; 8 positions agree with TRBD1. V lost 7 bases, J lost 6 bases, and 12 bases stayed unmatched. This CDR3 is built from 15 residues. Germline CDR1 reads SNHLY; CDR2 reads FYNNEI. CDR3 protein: CASKPPRTGTDTQYF. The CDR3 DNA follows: TGTGCCAGCAAACCCCCCCGGACAGGGACGGATACGCAGTATTTT.

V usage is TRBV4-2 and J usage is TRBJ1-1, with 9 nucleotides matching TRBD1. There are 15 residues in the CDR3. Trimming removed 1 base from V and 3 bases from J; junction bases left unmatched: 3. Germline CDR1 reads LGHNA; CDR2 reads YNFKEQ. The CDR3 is CASSQGGQGHTEAFF. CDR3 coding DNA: TGTGCCAGCAGCCAAGGAGGACAGGGGCACACTGAAGCTTTCTTT.

This CDR3 is CASRETSGIASSYNEQFF. The CDR3 DNA follows: TGCGCCAGCAGGGAGACTAGCGGGATTGCTAGCTCCTACAATGAGCAGTTCTTC. The chain is built from TRBV10-2 and TRBJ2-1; 11 bases fit TRBD2. V lost 6 bases and J lost 0; bases outside the gene matches: 10. This CDR3 region has 18 residues. Germline V gene lookup returns CDR1 WSHSY and CDR2 SAAADI.

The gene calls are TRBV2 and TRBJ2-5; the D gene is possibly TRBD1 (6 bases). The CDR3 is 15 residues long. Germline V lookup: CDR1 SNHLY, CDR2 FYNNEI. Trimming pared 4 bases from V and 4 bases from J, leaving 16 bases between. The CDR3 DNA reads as TGTGCCAGCAGTGGGGACATCGTTTCGGGAGAGACCCAGTACTTC. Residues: CASSGDIVSGETQYF.

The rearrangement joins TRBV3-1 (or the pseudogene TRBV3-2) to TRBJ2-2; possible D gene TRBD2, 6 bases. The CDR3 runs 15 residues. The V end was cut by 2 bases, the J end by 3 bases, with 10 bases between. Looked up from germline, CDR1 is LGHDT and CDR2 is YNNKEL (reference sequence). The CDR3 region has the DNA TGTGCCAGCAGCCAAACGGACTACTACACCGGGGAGCTGTTTTTT. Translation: CASSQTDYYTGELFF.

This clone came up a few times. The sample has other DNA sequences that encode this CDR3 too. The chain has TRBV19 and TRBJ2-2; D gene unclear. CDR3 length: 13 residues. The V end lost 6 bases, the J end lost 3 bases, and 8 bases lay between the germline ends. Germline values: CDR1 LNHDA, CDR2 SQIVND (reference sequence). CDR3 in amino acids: CASSPRDTGELFF. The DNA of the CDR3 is TGTGCCAGTAGCCCCCGGGACACCGGGGAGCTGTTTTTT.

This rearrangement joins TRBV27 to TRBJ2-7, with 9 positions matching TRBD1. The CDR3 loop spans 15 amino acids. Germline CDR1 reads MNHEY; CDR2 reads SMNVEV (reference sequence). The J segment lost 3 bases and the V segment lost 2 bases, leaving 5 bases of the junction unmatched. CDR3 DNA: TGTGCCAGCAGTTTAGGGGGACAGGGACTCTACGAGCAGTACTTC. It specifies CASSLGGQGLYEQYF.

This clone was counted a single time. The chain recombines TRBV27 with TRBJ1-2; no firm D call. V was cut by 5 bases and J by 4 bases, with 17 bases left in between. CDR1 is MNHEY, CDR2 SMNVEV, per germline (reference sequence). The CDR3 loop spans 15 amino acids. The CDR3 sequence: CASSTTPTHLYGYTF. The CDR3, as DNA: TGTGCCAGCAGTACCACTCCTACCCACCTCTATGGCTACACCTTC.

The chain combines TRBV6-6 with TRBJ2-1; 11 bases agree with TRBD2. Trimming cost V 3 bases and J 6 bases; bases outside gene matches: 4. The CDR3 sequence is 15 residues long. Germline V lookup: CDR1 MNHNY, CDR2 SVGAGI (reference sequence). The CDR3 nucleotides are TGTGCCAGCAGTTATAGAGGGACTAGCGGCAATGAGCAGTTCTTC. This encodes CASSYRGTSGNEQFF.